This T cell receptor beta chain was profiled in a study of blood T cell repertoires in COVID-19 (dated by TCRdb to the early 2020s). Some background on the complete study: Samples covering the acute and convalescent phases of COVID-19 were provided by collaborators in the United States, Italy and Spain. The material from the prospective study consisted of cDNA or gDNA derived from T cells, B-cell-depleted T cells, or PBMCs. Deeply sampled blood TCRbeta repertoires from subjects exposed to, actively infected with, or recovered from COVID-19 were included in the dataset. The repertoires were made available in a free public database intended to serve as a resource for research on the immune response to SARS-CoV-2. The samples were drawn from the first 160 participants of the ongoing ImmuneRACE study and from 950 to 1,500 subjects provided by 6 global collaborators. The sample metadata nearly always contained a de-identified subject ID, COVID-19 status, age in years and sex. HLA class I and class II types, where available, came from metadata supplied by the sample provider rather than from assay-based typing. Results the study describes overall, beyond this receptor: The amount of clinical and demographic metadata varied by source and participant and was provided uncurated.

With regard to this clone: Its antigen specificity is not known. Base qualities are not provided; no much larger clone lies one nucleotide away.

Its CDR3 holds 18 amino acids, cysteine through phenylalanine. CDR3 DNA is the only sequence kept; it has 54 bases, read in frame from the first base. For CDR1 and CDR2, the germline V gene lists LGHNT and FRNRAP. Germline trimming amounts to 0 bases on V and 7 bases on J, with 11 as the count of junction bases outside the gene matches. Samples from volunteer blood donors who had recovered from COVID-19 were contributed by a second Seattle source. Each collaborating institution followed its own protocols to collect whole blood in K2EDTA tubes. For TCRbeta analysis, collaborators shipped samples in one of three forms: frozen whole blood, isolated PBMCs, or DNA extracted from either of those sample types. TCRbeta CDR3 regions were amplified from genomic DNA by means of the immunoSEQ Assay, a bias-controlled multiplex PCR. On the authors' methods: The number of nucleated cells in each sample was estimated by amplification of reference gene primers within the assay. Sequence reads were collapsed and filtered to measure the absolute abundance of every unique TCRbeta CDR3 rearrangement. For each sample, productive Simpson clonality was calculated as the square root of Simpson's diversity index over productive rearrangements. In its TCRdb copy, this immuneACCESS table keeps in-frame sequences only and misses some clones. Where compared with another copy, unresolved V genes explain less than half of these, and the others have no known cause. D and trimming were read from the DNA, whereas the V and J calls and clone size are those reported in that table. Counted in this sample were hundreds of thousands of clones; approximately 90% of them appeared once. The ten biggest clones cover 0.95% to 1% of the sample.

The TCR originated in a middle-aged woman who had recovered from COVID-19. Material for sequencing was peripheral blood. The rearrangement joined TRBV12-5 to TRBJ1-6, with 8 bases matching TRBD1. The sequence in DNA is TGTGCTAGTGGTTTGGTACAGGGGCAGGGGGCAGGGAATTCACCCCTCCACTTT. Translated, this is CASGLVQGQGAGNSPLHF.